This T cell receptor beta chain was captured in a study of T cell responses to AZD1222 COVID-19 vaccine. Assay used: immunoSEQ multiplex PCR; TCRdb lists only in-frame clones, some missing. The sample has more than 150,000 clones; around 92% are singletons. The germline V and J ends were trimmed by 6 bases and 4 bases, with 4 bases remaining between them. This CDR3 has 11 amino acids. Germline CDR1 is MDHEN and CDR2 is SYDVKM. This rearrangement joins TRBV28 to TRBJ2-1, with unresolved D. The receptor was derived from an adult in good health. The sample here was peripheral blood, taken on day 0 of AZD1222 vaccination. CDR3 amino acids: CASRNYNEQFF. The DNA of the CDR3 is TGTGCCAGCAGGAATTACAATGAGCAGTTCTTC. Filled out from reference TRBV28 and TRBJ2-1, the complete variable domain reads DVKVTQSSRYLVKRTGEKVFLECVQDMDHENMFWYRQDPGLGLRLIYFSYDVKMKEKGDIPEGYSVSREKKERFSLILESASTNQTSMYLCASRNYNEQFFGPGTRLTVL.